Sequencing of this T cell receptor (beta chain) was carried out in a study of CD8+ T cells in alopecia areata. Specified treatment: oral pan-JAK inhibitor, 5-10 mg twice daily. The sequencing template was cDNA reverse transcribed from extracted RNA. The protocol was immunoSEQ multiplex PCR, while the TCRdb copy is restricted to in-frame clones and leaves out a portion. The sample lists under 250,000 clones; approximately 70% were seen once. This clone was observed a few times. The sample carries other DNA sequences with the same CDR3. The source of this sequence is a human donor with alopecia areata. The material sequenced was CD4+ T cells sorted from blood, taken between weeks 43 and 45, from a patient treated with tofacitinib.

Here the CDR3 DNA reads TGCGCCAGCAGGGAGTCGGGAGATACGCAGTATTTT. It yields the protein CASRESGDTQYF. This chain links TRBV5-1 with TRBJ2-3; no definite D call. Trimming stripped 5 bases from V and 5 bases from J, with 9 bases between. Germline CDR1 and CDR2: SGHRS and YFSETQ. This CDR3 contains 12 residues. Drawing the rest from reference TRBV5-1 and TRBJ2-3, the complete variable domain is KAGVTQTPRYLIKTRGQQVTLSCSPISGHRSVSWYQQTPGQGLQFLFEYFSETQRNKGNFPGRFSGRQFSNSRSEMNVSTLELGDSALYLCASRESGDTQYFGPGTRLTVL.